This is a list of T cell receptor beta chains from one sample in a study of CXCR3-negative and CXCR3-positive naive CD8 T cells. Using the 5' RACE reads, TCRdb records one entry per CDR3 protein without DNA. The sample data list 40,000 to 45,000 distinct CDR3 sequences. The sequencing sample was made of memory CD8+ T cells from blood. The receptors originated from a human donor in good health. Some clones in this sample may be carry-over from other donors' samples. The CDR3 runs from the conserved cysteine through the conserved F or W. Each record gives: V gene, J gene, clone size, CDR3 protein. The listing skips clone size in some rows; elsewhere it reads once, few, many or a size class.

V gene: TRBV29-1
J gene: TRBJ2-5
clone size: NA
CDR3 protein: CSVSSVEETQYF

V gene: TRBV30
J gene: TRBJ2-5
clone size: NA
CDR3 protein: CAWAPSEETQYF

V gene: TRBV21-1
J gene: TRBJ2-7
clone size: NA
CDR3 protein: CASSRTGQGSCSYEQYF

V gene: TRBV4-3
J gene: TRBJ2-7
clone size: NA
CDR3 protein: CASSQDLGLTYEQYF

V gene: TRBV29-1
J gene: TRBJ2-3
clone size: NA
CDR3 protein: CSVPHEAGATDTQYF

V gene: TRBV6-5
J gene: TRBJ1-1
clone size: NA
CDR3 protein: CASSLVTNTEAFF

V gene: TRBV4-2
J gene: TRBJ2-3
clone size: NA
CDR3 protein: CASSQEWADTQYF

V gene: TRBV25-1
J gene: TRBJ2-7
clone size: NA
CDR3 protein: CASSDGRNYEQYF

V gene: TRBV7-2
J gene: TRBJ2-5
clone size: NA
CDR3 protein: CASSFGEARGIETQYF

V gene: TRBV29-1
J gene: TRBJ1-5
clone size: NA
CDR3 protein: CSVHREGSQHF

V gene: TRBV20-1
J gene: TRBJ2-5
clone size: NA
CDR3 protein: CSASSREVETQYF

V gene: TRBV5-6
J gene: TRBJ2-1
clone size: NA
CDR3 protein: CASSPQGNPWGEQFF

V gene: TRBV4-3
J gene: TRBJ1-5
clone size: NA
CDR3 protein: CASSPTEQGHQPQHF

V gene: TRBV19
J gene: TRBJ1-5
clone size: NA
CDR3 protein: CASESLDSNQPQHF

V gene: TRBV7-3
J gene: TRBJ2-7
clone size: NA
CDR3 protein: CASSPASGDRYEQYF

V gene: TRBV12-3/TRBV12-4
J gene: TRBJ2-5
clone size: NA
CDR3 protein: CASSLTRRPGETQYF

V gene: TRBV3-1
J gene: TRBJ2-7
clone size: NA
CDR3 protein: CASSQGVTGVSYEQYF

V gene: TRBV5-1
J gene: TRBJ2-7
clone size: NA
CDR3 protein: CASSWGNEQYF

V gene: TRBV11-3
J gene: TRBJ2-1
clone size: NA
CDR3 protein: CASSLGPIQFF

V gene: TRBV3-1
J gene: TRBJ2-5
clone size: NA
CDR3 protein: CASSQLAGGPETQYF

V gene: TRBV20-1
J gene: TRBJ1-3
clone size: NA
CDR3 protein: CSAQTGGDGNTIYF

V gene: TRBV25-1
J gene: TRBJ2-1
clone size: medium-sized
CDR3 protein: CASSELIDSIHEQFF

V gene: TRBV7-7
J gene: TRBJ2-3
clone size: NA
CDR3 protein: CASSLRFGGTGITDTQYF

V gene: TRBV4-3
J gene: TRBJ2-7
clone size: NA
CDR3 protein: CASSPEDTAYEQYF

V gene: TRBV29-1
J gene: TRBJ2-1
clone size: NA
CDR3 protein: CSATGTSGGAHNEQFF

V gene: TRBV20-1
J gene: TRBJ1-3
clone size: NA
CDR3 protein: CSARGAGGWSGNTIYF

V gene: TRBV3-1
J gene: TRBJ2-7
clone size: NA
CDR3 protein: CASSQVTGASYEQYF

V gene: TRBV6-2/TRBV6-3
J gene: TRBJ1-1
clone size: NA
CDR3 protein: CASSYSRAGITEAFF

V gene: TRBV7-2
J gene: TRBJ1-1
clone size: NA
CDR3 protein: CASSQLGLPEAFF

V gene: TRBV7-8
J gene: TRBJ2-7
clone size: NA
CDR3 protein: CASSWDKSYEQYF

V gene: TRBV9
J gene: TRBJ1-2
clone size: NA
CDR3 protein: CASSVDPSPIANYGYTF

V gene: TRBV7-2
J gene: TRBJ2-7
clone size: NA
CDR3 protein: CASSLHRSPRYEQYF

V gene: TRBV7-6
J gene: TRBJ2-7
clone size: NA
CDR3 protein: CASSSRDSYYEQYF

V gene: TRBV6-6
J gene: TRBJ2-7
clone size: NA
CDR3 protein: CASIGSSYEQYF

V gene: TRBV30
J gene: TRBJ1-1
clone size: NA
CDR3 protein: CAWSHGQGDTEAFF

V gene: TRBV7-9
J gene: TRBJ2-7
clone size: NA
CDR3 protein: CASSSDRADEQYF

V gene: TRBV29-1
J gene: TRBJ2-5
clone size: NA
CDR3 protein: CSVARQETQYF

V gene: TRBV12-3/TRBV12-4
J gene: TRBJ1-5
clone size: NA
CDR3 protein: CASTQGLDNQPQHF

V gene: TRBV5-1
J gene: TRBJ2-7
clone size: NA
CDR3 protein: CASSPLGTGPYEQYF

V gene: TRBV14
J gene: TRBJ2-7
clone size: NA
CDR3 protein: CASSPEATPYEQYF

V gene: TRBV29-1
J gene: TRBJ1-2
clone size: NA
CDR3 protein: CSVGGADYGYTF